This TCR beta chain comes out of a study of cytomegalovirus exposure and HLA in healthy donors. The PCR contained 60 Vbeta and 13 Jbeta primers. Data came from immunoSEQ multiplex PCR; TCRdb stores just in-frame clones and leaves some out. The table has over 110,000 clones, over 65% seen once. V dropped 0 bases and J dropped 3; count of bases not matched to a gene: 5. The CDR3 is made up of 15 amino acids. Germline V lookup: CDR1 LGHNA, CDR2 YSLEER. The sample comprised PBMCs. The TCR sequence derives from a male donor in good health and CMV-seronegative. The J gene is TRBJ2-7, the V gene TRBV4-3, with 7 nucleotides matching TRBD2. The CDR3: CASSQEAGLNYEQYF. CDR3 DNA: TGCGCCAGCAGCCAAGAAGCGGGGTTAAACTACGAGCAGTACTTC.